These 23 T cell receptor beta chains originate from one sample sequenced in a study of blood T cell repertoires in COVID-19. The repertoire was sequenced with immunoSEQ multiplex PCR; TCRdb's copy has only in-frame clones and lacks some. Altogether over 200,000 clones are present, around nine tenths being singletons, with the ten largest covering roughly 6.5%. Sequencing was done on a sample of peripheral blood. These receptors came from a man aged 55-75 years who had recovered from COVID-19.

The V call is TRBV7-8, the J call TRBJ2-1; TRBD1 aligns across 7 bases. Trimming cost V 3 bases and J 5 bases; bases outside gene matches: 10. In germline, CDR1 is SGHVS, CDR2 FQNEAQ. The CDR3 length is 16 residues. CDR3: CASSFTLSTGNNEQFF. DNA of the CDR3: TGTGCCAGCAGCTTTACTTTATCGACAGGGAACAATGAGCAGTTCTTC.

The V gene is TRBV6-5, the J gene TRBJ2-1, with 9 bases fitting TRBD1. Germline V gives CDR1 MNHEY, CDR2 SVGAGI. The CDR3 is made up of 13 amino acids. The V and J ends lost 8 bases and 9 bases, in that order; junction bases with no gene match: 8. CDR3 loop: CASYTGGAGEQFF. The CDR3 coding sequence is TGTGCCAGCTATACAGGGGGCGCCGGTGAGCAGTTCTTC.

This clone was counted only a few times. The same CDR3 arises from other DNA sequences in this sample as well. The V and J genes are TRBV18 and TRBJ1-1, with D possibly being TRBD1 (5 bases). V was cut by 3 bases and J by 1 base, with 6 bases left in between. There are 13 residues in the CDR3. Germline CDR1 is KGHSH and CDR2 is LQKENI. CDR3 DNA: TGTGCCAGCTCACCTCAGGGGAACACTGAAGCTTTCTTT. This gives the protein CASSPQGNTEAFF.

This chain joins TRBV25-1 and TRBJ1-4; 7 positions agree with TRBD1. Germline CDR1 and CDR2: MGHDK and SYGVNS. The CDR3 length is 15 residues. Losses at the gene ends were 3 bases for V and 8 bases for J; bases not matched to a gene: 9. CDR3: CASSELGGAGEKLFF. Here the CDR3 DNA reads TGTGCCAGCAGTGAGTTAGGGGGCGCAGGAGAAAAACTGTTTTTT.

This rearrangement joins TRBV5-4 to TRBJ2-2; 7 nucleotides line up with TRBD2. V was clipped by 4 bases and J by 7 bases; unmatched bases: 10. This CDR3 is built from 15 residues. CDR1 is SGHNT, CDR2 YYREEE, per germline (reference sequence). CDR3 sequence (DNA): TGTGCCAGCAGCGAAAAGCGGGGTGGGGTCGGGGAGCTGTTTTTT. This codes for CASSEKRGGVGELFF. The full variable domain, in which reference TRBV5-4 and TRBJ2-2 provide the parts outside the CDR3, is ETGVTQSPTHLIKTRGQQVTLRCSSQSGHNTVSWYQQALGQGPQFIFQYYREEENGRGNFPPRFSGLQFPNYSSELNVNALELDDSALYLCASSEKRGGVGELFFGEGSRLTVL.

CDR3 nucleotides: TGTGCCAGCAGTTTGTACACCAGCACAGATACGCAGTATTTT. It encodes CASSLYTSTDTQYF. This chain joins TRBV6-2 or TRBV6-3 and TRBJ2-3; D not certain. Germline values: CDR1 MNHEY, CDR2 SVGEGT. Trimming left V 4 bases short and J 0 bases short, with 8 bases between. CDR3 length: 14 residues.

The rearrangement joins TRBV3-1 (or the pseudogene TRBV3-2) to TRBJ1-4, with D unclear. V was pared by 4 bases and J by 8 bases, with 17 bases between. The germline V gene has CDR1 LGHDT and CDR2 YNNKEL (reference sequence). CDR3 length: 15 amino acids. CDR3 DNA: TGTGCCAGCAGCCCCCCCTGGGAGGGCGCGGAAAAACTGTTTTTT. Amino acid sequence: CASSPPWEGAEKLFF.

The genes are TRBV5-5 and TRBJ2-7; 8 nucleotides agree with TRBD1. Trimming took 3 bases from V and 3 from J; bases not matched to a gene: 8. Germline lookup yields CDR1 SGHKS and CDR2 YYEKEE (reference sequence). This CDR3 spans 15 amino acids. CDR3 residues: CASSWVDGQGYEQYF. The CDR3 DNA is TGTGCCAGCAGCTGGGTAGATGGACAGGGCTACGAGCAGTACTTC.

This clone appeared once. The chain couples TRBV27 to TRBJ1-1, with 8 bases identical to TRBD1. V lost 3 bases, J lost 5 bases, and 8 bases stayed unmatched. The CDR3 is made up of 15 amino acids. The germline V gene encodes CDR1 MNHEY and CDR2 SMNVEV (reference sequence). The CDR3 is CASSFAGQGGTEAFF. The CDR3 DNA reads TGTGCCAGCAGTTTTGCCGGACAGGGCGGGACTGAAGCTTTCTTT.

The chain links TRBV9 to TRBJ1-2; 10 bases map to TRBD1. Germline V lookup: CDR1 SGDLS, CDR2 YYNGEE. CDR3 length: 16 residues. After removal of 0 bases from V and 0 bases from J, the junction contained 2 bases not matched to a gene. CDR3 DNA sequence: TGTGCCAGCAGCGTAGGACAGGGGGCGGCTAACTATGGCTACACCTTC. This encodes CASSVGQGAANYGYTF.

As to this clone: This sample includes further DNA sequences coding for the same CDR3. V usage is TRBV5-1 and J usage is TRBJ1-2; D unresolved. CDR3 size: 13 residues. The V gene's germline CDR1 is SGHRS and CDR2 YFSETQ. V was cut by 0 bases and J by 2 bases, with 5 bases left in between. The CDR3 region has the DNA TGCGCCAGCAGCTTGGGGCAGAACTATGGCTACACCTTC. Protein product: CASSLGQNYGYTF.

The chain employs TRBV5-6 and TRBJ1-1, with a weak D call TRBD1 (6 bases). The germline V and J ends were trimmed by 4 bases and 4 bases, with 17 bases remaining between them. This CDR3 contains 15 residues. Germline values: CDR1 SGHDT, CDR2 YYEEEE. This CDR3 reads CASSLSHRETTEAFF. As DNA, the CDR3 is TGTGCCAGCAGCCTCAGCCACAGGGAGACCACTGAAGCTTTCTTT.

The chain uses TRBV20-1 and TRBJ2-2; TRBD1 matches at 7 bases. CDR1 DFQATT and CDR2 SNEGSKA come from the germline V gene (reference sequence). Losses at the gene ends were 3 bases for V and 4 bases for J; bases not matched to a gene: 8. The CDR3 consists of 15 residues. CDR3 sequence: CSASRQGVATGELFF. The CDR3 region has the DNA TGCAGTGCTAGTAGGCAGGGGGTGGCCACCGGGGAGCTGTTTTTT.

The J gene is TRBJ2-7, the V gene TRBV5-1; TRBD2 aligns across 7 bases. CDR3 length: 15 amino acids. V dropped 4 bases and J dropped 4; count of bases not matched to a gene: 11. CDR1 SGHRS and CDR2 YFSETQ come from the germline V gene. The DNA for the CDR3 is TGCGCCAGCAGCACCCGTCCCGGGGGGTGGTACGAGCAGTACTTC. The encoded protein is CASSTRPGGWYEQYF.

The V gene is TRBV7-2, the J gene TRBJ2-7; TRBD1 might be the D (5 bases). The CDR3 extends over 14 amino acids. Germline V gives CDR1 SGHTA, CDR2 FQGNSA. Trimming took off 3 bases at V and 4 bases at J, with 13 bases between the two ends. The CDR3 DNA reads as TGTGCCAGCAGCTTCAAGGGGCTCCAATACGAGCAGTACTTC. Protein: CASSFKGLQYEQYF.

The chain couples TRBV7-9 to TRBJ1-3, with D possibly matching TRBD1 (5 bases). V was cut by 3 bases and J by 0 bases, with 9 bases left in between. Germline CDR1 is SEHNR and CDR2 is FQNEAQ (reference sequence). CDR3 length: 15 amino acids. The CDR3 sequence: CASSFRGISGNTIYF. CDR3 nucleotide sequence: TGTGCCAGCAGCTTTAGGGGAATCTCTGGAAACACCATATATTTT.

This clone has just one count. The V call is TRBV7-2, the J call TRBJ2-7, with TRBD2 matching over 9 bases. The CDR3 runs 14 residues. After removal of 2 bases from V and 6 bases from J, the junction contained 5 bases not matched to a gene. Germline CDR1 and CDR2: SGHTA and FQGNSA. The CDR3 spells CASSLPGLASEQYF. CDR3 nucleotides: TGTGCCAGCAGCTTACCGGGACTAGCTTCCGAGCAGTACTTC.

The CDR3 DNA sequence: TGTGCCAGCAGCTTGGACAGGGGTGGCACCGGGGAGCTGTTTTTT. This sequence encodes CASSLDRGGTGELFF. This chain joins TRBV7-2 and TRBJ2-2; 9 bases fit TRBD1. Unmatched junction bases numbered 3, after V lost 3 bases and J lost 4 bases. The germline V gene encodes CDR1 SGHTA and CDR2 FQGNSA. The CDR3 has 15 residues.

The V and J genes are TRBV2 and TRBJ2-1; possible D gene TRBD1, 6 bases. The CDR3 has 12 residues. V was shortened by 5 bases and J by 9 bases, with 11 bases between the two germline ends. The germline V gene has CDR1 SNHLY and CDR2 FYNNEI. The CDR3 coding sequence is TGTGCCAGCAGTCCAGGGGCGGCTGAGCAGTTCTTC. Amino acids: CASSPGAAEQFF.

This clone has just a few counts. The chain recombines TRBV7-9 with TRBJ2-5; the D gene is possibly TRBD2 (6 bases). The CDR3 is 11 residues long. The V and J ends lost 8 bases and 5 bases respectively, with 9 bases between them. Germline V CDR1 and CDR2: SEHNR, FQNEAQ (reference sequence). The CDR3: CASVLAETQYF. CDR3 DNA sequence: TGTGCCAGCGTCCTAGCGGAGACCCAGTACTTC.

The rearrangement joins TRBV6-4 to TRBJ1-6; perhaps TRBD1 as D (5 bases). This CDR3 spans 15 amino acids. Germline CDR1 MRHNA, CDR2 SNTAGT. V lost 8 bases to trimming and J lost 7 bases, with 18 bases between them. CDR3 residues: CASAERGFGNSPLHF. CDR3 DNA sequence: TGTGCCAGCGCTGAAAGGGGTTTCGGGAATTCACCCCTCCACTTT.

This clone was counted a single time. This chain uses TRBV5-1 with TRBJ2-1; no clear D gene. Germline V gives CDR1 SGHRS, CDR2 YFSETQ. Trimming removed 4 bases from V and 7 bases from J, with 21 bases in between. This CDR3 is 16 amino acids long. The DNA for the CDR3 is TGCGCCAGCAGCCTGGAAGGCGGCCGCCGGTGGAATGAGCAGTTCTTC. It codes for CASSLEGGRRWNEQFF.

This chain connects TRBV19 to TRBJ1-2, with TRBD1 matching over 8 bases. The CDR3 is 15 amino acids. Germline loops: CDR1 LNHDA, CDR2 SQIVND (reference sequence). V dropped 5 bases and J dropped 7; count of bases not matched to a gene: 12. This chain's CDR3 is CASSSSGTGWRGYTF. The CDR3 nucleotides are TGTGCCAGTAGTTCGTCCGGGACAGGTTGGCGTGGCTACACCTTC.